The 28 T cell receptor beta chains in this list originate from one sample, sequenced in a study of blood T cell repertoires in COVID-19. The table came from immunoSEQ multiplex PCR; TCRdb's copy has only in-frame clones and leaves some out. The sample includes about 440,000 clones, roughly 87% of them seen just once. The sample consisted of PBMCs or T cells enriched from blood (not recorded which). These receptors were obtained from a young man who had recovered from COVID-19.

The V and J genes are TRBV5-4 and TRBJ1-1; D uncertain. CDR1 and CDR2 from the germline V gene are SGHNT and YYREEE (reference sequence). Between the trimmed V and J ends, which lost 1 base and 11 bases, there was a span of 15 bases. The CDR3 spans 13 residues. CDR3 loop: CASSLYRRMDAFF. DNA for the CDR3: TGTGCCAGCAGCTTGTATCGGAGAATGGATGCTTTCTTT.

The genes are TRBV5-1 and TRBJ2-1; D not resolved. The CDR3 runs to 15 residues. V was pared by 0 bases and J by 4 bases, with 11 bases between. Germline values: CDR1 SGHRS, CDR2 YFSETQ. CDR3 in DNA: TGCGCCAGCAGCTTGGCCGGAGTGAGTTACAATGAGCAGTTCTTC. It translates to CASSLAGVSYNEQFF.

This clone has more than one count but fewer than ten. Written as DNA, the CDR3 is TGTGCCAGCAAATTGGGGAGACAGGGAGAATACGAGCAGTACTTC. Its translation is CASKLGRQGEYEQYF. V and J are TRBV2 and TRBJ2-7; 7 bases match TRBD1. The length of the CDR3 is 15 residues. The junction had 13 bases not matched to a gene; V was cut back by 7 bases and J by 4 bases. Germline assignment: CDR1 SNHLY and CDR2 FYNNEI.

The CDR3, as DNA: TGTGCCAGCAGCGTAGGCGGGACAGGGTCTAACTATGGCTACACCTTC. As protein: CASSVGGTGSNYGYTF. V and J are TRBV9 and TRBJ1-2, with 9 bases identical to TRBD1. CDR1 and CDR2 from the germline V gene are SGDLS and YYNGEE. The ends lost 0 bases at V and 0 bases at J; junction bases unmatched: 3. This CDR3 is built from 16 residues. Filled out from reference TRBV9 and TRBJ1-2, the complete variable domain reads DSGVTQTPKHLITATGQRVTLRCSPRSGDLSVYWYQQSLDQGLQFLIQYYNGEERAKGNILERFSAQQFPDLHSELNLSSLELGDSALYFCASSVGGTGSNYGYTFGSGTRLTVV.

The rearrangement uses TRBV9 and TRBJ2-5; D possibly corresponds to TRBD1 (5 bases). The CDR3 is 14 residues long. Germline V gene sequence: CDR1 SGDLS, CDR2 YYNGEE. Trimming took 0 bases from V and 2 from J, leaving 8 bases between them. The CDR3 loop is CASSVDRIQETQYF. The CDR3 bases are TGTGCCAGCAGCGTAGACAGGATACAAGAGACCCAGTACTTC.

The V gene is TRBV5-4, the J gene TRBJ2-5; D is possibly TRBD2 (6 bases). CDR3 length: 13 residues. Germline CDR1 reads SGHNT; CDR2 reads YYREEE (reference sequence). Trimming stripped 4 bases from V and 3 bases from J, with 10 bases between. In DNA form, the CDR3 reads TGTGCCAGCAGCCCGGGGACTGAAGAGACCCAGTACTTC. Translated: CASSPGTEETQYF.

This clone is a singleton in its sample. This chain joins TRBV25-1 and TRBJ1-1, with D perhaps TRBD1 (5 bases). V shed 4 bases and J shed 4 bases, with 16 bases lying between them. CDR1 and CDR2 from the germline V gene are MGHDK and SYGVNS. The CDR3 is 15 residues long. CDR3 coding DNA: TGTGCCAGCAGTGCTGGGACTCCCGTGGGCACTGAAGCTTTCTTT. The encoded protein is CASSAGTPVGTEAFF. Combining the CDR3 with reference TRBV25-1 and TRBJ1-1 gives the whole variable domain EADIYQTPRYLVIGTGKKITLECSQTMGHDKMYWYQQDPGMELHLIHYSYGVNSTEKGDLSSESTVSRIRTEHFPLTLESARPSHTSQYLCASSAGTPVGTEAFFGQGTRLTVV.

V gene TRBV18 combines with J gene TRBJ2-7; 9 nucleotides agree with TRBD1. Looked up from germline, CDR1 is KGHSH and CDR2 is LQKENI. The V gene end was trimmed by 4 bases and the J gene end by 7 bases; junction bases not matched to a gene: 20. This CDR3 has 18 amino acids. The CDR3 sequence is CASSRTGTGSLFEGEQYF. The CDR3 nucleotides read TGTGCCAGCTCACGGACCGGGACAGGGTCCCTTTTCGAAGGAGAGCAGTACTTC.

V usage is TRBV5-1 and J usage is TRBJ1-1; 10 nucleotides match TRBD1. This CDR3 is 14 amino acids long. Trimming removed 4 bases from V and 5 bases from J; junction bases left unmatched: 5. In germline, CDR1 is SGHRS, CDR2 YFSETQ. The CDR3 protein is CASSTGQGRTEAFF. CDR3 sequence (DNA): TGCGCCAGCAGCACGGGACAGGGGAGGACTGAAGCTTTCTTT.

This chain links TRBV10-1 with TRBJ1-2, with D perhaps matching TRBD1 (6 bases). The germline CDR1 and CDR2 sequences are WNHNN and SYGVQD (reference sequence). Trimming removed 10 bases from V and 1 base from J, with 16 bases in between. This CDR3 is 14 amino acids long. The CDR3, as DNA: TGCGCCAACCATGCGGGGGCCATTAACTATGGCTACACCTTC. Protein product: CANHAGAINYGYTF.

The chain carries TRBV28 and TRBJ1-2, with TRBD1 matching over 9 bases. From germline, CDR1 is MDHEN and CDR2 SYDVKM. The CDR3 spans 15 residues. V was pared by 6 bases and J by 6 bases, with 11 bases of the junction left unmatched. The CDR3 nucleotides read TGTGCCAGCAGCTTCGGGGACAGGGACAACCATGGCTACACCTTC. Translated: CASSFGDRDNHGYTF.

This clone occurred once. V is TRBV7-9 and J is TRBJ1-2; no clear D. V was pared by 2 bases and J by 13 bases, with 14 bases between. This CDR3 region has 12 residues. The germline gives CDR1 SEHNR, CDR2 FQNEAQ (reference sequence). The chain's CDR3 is CASSLSRGMATF. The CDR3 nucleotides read TGTGCCAGCAGCTTAAGCAGAGGAATGGCCACCTTC.

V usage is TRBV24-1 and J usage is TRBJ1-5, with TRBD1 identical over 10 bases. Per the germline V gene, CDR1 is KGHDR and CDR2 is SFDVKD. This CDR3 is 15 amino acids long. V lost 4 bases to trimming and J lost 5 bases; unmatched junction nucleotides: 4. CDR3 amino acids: CATSERQGAHQPQHF. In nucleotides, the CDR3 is TGTGCCACCAGTGAACGACAGGGGGCACATCAGCCCCAGCATTTT.

For the CDR3, the DNA is TGTGCCTCCAGTTCAGGGCGGTACGAAAAACTGTTTTTT. Translating gives CASSSGRYEKLFF. This rearrangement joins TRBV28 to TRBJ1-4, with D maybe TRBD1 (5 bases). CDR3 size: 13 residues. Trimming cost V 11 bases and J 8 bases, with 18 bases left between them. Germline CDR1 MDHEN, CDR2 SYDVKM. Together with reference TRBV28 and TRBJ1-4, the CDR3 gives the full variable domain: DVKVTQSSRYLVKRTGEKVFLECVQDMDHENMFWYRQDPGLGLRLIYFSYDVKMKEKGDIPEGYSVSREKKERFSLILESASTNQTSMYLCASSSGRYEKLFFGSGTQLSVL.

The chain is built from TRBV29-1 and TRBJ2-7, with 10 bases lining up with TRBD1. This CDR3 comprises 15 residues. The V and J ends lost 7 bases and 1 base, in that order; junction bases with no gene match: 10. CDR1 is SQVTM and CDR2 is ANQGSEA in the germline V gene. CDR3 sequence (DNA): TGCAGCGGGGGACAGGGGTGGCTTTCGTCCTACGAGCAGTACTTC. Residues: CSGGQGWLSSYEQYF.

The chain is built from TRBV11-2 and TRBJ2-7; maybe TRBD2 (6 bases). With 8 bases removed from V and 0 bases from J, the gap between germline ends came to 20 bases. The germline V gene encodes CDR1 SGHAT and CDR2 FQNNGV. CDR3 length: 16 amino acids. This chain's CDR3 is CASSPSRGALSYEQYF. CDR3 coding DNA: TGTGCCAGCTCCCCCTCGCGGGGCGCACTCTCCTACGAGCAGTACTTC.

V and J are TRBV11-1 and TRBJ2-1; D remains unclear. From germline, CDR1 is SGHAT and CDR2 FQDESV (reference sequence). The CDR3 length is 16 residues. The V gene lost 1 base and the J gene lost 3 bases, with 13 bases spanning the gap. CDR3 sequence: CASSLGVAAYYNEQFF. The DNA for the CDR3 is TGTGCCAGCAGCTTAGGGGTTGCGGCCTACTACAATGAGCAGTTCTTC. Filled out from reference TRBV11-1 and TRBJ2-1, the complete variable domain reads EAEVAQSPRYKITEKSQAVAFWCDPISGHATLYWYRQILGQGPELLVQFQDESVVDDSQLPKDRFSAERLKGVDSTLKIQPAELGDSAMYLCASSLGVAAYYNEQFFGPGTRLTVL.

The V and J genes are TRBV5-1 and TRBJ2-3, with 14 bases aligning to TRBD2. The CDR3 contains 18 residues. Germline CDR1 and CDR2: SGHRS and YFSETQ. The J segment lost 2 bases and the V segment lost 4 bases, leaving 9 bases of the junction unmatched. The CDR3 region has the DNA TGCGCCAGCAGCCCGCGCGGACTAGCGGGGGGCTTCACAGATACGCAGTATTTT. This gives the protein CASSPRGLAGGFTDTQYF. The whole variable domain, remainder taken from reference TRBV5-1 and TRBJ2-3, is KAGVTQTPRYLIKTRGQQVTLSCSPISGHRSVSWYQQTPGQGLQFLFEYFSETQRNKGNFPGRFSGRQFSNSRSEMNVSTLELGDSALYLCASSPRGLAGGFTDTQYFGPGTRLTVL.

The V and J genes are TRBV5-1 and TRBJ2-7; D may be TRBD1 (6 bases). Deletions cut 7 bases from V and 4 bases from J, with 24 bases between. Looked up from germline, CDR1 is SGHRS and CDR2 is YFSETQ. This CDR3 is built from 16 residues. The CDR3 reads CASSFTGLSVSYEQYF. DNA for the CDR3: TGCGCCAGCTCTTTCACAGGGCTCTCCGTTTCATACGAGCAGTACTTC.

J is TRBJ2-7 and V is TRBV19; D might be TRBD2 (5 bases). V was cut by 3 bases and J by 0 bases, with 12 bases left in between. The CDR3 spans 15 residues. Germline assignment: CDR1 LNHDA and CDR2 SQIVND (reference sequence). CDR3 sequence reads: CASSIHGGGSYEQYF. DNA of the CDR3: TGTGCCAGTAGTATCCACGGCGGAGGCTCCTACGAGCAGTACTTC.

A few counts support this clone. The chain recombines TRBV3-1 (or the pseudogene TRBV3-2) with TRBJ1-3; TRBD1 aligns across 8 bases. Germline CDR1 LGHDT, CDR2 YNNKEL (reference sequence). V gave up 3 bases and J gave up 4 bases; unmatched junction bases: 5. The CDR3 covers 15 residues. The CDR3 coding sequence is TGTGCCAGCAGCCAGACAGGGGCGGGAGGAAACACCATATATTTT. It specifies CASSQTGAGGNTIYF.

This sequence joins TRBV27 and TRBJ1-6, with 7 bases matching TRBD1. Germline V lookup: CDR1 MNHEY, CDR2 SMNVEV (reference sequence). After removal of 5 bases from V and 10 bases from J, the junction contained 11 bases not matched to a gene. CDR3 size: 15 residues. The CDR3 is CASSRQGGEQSPLHF. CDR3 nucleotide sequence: TGTGCCAGCAGTCGACAGGGCGGGGAACAATCACCCCTCCACTTT.

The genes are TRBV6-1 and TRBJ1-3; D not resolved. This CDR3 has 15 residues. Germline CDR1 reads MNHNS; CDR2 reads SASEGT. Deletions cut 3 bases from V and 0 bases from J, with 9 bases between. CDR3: CASSESAYSGNTIYF. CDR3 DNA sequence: TGTGCCAGCAGTGAGTCAGCGTACTCTGGAAACACCATATATTTT.

The CDR3 loop is CASKDRDLTYEQYF. DNA for the CDR3: TGTGCCAGCAAGGACAGGGACCTGACCTACGAGCAGTACTTC. The J gene is TRBJ2-7, the V gene TRBV6-5; 8 nucleotides line up with TRBD1. The CDR3 sequence is 14 residues long. The V segment lost 7 bases and the J segment 2 bases; nucleotides outside the gene matches: 7. CDR1 and CDR2 (germline): MNHEY, SVGAGI.

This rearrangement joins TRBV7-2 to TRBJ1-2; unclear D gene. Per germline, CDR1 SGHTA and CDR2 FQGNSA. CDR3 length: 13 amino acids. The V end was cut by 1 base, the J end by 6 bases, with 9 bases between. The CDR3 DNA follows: TGTGCCAGCAGCTTAGTAGTGGGAGATGGCTACACCTTC. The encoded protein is CASSLVVGDGYTF.

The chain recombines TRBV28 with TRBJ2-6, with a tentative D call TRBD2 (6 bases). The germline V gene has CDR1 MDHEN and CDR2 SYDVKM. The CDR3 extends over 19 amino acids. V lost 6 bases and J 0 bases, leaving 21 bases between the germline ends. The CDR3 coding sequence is TGTGCCAGCAGATACATGGTCGGCGGGAAGAGCTCTGGGGCCAACGTCCTGACTTTC. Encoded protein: CASRYMVGGKSSGANVLTF.

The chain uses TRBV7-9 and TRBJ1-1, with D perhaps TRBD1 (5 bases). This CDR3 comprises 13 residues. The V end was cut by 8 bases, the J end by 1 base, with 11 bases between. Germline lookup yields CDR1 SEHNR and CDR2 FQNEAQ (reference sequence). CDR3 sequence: CASSSGKNTEAFF. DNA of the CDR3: TGTGCCAGCTCCTCAGGGAAGAACACTGAAGCTTTCTTT.

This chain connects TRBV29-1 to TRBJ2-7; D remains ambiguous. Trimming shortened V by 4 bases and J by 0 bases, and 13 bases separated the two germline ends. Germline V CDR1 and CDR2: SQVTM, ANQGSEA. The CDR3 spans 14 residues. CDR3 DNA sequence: TGCAGCGTTGGCGCCAGCGCGAACTCCTACGAGCAGTACTTC. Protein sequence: CSVGASANSYEQYF.